The clone carrying this TCR beta chain was picked up a small number of times. Its target is unknown. Between the trimmed V and J ends, which lost 2 bases and 7 bases, there was a span of 11 bases. CDR1 and CDR2 (germline): MDHEN, SYDVKM. The CDR3 is made up of 14 amino acids. TCRdb itself ran the reads through MiXCR, one entry per CDR3 protein. This sample has some 940,000 distinct CDR3 sequences, with about a third found just once. This sample was taken from a study of T cell repertoires in cytomegalovirus infection. Study details: Indicated by public TCR beta signatures were CMV infection and matching HLA type.

V is TRBV28 and J is TRBJ2-2; D ambiguous. Sample: cultured CD8+ T cells from PBMCs, taken from culture after CMV antigen stimulation. The origin of this receptor is a human donor in good health (CMV status not recorded). Some clones in this sample may be carry-over from other donors' samples. CDR3 sequence reads: CASSLDTSGGELFF. The CDR3 coding sequence is TGTGCCAGCAGTTTAGACACCTCAGGCGGGGAGCTGTTTTTT.